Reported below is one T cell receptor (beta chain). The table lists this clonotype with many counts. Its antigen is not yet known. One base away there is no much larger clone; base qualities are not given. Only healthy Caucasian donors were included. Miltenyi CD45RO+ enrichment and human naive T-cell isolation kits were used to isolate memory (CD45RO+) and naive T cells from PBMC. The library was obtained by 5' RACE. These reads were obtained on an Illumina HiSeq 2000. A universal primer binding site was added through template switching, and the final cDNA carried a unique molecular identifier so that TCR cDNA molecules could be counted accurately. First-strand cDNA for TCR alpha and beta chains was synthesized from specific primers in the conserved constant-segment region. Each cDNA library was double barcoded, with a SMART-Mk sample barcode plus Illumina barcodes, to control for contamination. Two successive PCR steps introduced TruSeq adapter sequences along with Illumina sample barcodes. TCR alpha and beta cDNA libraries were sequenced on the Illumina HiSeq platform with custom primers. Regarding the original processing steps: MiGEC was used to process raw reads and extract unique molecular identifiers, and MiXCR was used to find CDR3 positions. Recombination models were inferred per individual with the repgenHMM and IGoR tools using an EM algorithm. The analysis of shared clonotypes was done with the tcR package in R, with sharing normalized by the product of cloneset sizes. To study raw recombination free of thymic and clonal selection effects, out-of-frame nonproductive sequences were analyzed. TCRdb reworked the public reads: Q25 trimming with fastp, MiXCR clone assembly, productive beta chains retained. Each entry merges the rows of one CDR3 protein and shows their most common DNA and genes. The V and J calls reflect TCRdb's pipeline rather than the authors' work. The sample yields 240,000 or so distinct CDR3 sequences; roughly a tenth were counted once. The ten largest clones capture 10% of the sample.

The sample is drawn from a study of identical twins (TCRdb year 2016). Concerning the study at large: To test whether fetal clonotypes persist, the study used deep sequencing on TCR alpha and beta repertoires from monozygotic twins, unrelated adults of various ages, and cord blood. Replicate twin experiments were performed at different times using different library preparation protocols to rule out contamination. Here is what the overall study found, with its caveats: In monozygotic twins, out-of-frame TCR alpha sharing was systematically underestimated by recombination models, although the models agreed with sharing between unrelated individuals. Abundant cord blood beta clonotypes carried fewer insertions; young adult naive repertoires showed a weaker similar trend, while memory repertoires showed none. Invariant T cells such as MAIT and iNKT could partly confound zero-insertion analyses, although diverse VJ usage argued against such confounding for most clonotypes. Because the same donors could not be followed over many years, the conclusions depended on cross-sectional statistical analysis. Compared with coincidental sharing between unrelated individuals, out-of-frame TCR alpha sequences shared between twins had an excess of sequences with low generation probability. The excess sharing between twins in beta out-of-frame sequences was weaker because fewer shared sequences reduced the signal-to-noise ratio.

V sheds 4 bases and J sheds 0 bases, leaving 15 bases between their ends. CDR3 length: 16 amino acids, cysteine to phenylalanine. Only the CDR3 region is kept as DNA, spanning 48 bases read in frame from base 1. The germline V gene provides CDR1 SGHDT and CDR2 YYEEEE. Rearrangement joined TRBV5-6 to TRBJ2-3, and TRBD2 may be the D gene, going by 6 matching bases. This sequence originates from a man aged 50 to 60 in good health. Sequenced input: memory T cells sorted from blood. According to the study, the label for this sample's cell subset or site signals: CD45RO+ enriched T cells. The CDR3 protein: CASSALGRGSTDTQYF. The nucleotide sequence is TGTGCCAGCAGCGCCCTAGGACGGGGGAGCACAGATACGCAGTATTTT.